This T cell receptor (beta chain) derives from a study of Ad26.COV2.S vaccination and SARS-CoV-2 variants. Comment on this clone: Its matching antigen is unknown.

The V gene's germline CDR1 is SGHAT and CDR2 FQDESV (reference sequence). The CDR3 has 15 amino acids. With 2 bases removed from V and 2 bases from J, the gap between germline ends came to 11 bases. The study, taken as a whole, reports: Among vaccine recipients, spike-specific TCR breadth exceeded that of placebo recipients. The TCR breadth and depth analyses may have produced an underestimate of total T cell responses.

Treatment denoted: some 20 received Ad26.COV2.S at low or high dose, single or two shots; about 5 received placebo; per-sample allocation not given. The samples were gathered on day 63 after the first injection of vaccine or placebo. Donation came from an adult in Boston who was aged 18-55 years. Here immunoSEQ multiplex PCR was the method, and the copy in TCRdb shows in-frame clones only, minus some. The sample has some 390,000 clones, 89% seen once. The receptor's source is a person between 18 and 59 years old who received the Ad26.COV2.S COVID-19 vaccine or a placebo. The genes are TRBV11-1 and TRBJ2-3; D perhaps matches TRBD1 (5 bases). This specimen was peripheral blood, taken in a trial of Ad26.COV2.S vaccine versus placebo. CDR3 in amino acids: CASSLSQGNTDTQYF. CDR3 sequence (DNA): TGTGCCAGCAGCTTAAGTCAGGGAAACACAGATACGCAGTATTTT. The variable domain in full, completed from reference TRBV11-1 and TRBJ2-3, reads EAEVAQSPRYKITEKSQAVAFWCDPISGHATLYWYRQILGQGPELLVQFQDESVVDDSQLPKDRFSAERLKGVDSTLKIQPAELGDSAMYLCASSLSQGNTDTQYFGPGTRLTVL.